This T cell receptor (beta chain) was observed in a study of blood T cell repertoires in COVID-19. Overall study context: There were acute and convalescent COVID-19 samples, and they came from the United States, Italy and Spain. Nucleic acid was either cDNA or gDNA, and it came from T cells, B-cell-depleted T cells, or PBMCs.

This CDR3 is 15 amino acids long. Germline V gives CDR1 MNHEY, CDR2 SVGAGI. V lost 6 bases, J lost 4 bases, and 7 bases stayed unmatched. In the source study's methods: Reference gene primer amplification yielded estimated nucleated cell counts. Profiling relied on immunoSEQ multiplex PCR, and the TCRdb table lists in-frame clones only, not all of them. Clone size and V and J calls were adopted from that table, with D and trimming inferred from the DNA. The table lists 90,000 to 120,000 clones, 88% of them singletons. Sequenced sample: peripheral blood. This clonotype originated in a woman in her sixties with acute or convalescent COVID-19. The chain couples TRBV6-5 to TRBJ2-1, with TRBD2 matching 9 bases. The CDR3 bases are TGTGCCAGCAGGGTAGGGCTAGCGGGATACAATGAGCAGTTCTTC. As protein: CASRVGLAGYNEQFF.